This T cell receptor (beta chain) was identified in a study of T cell clonotyping in hematopoietic cell transplantation. In regard to this clone: The antigen remains unidentified.

The CDR3 extends over 13 amino acids. With 5 bases clipped from V and 5 bases from J, the junction kept 6 bases outside the gene matches. Germline CDR1 LNHDA, CDR2 SQIVND (reference sequence). This table comes from immunoSEQ multiplex PCR, and its TCRdb copy is limited to in-frame clones, with some not included. This table holds about 36,000 clones, about 90% found once. Overall study results and limits: Cells were unsorted, so CD4 and CD8 contributions were not separated. Graft donor and pretransplant recipient Inverse Simpson Index values predicted broader posttransplant TCR diversity. Few recipient clonotypes overlapped donors; over 95% were de novo at given depth. Pathologically expanded recipient clonotypes increased progressively from day 30 to day 180 as diversity fell.

The clonotype was recovered from a woman aged 40 to 50 in good health. Some clones in this sample may be carry-over from other donors' samples. The sequencing input was peripheral blood mononuclear cells. This rearrangement joins TRBV19 to TRBJ2-7; the match to TRBD1 covers 7 bases. This CDR3 is CASSYRGGNEQYF. DNA of the CDR3: TGTGCCAGTAGTTACAGGGGTGGAAACGAGCAGTACTTC.